This TCR beta chain originates from a study of cytomegalovirus exposure and HLA in healthy donors. It was with 60 Vbeta and 13 Jbeta primers that the PCR ran. Clones were read by immunoSEQ multiplex PCR, and TCRdb kept only the in-frame ones, dropping some. The sample consists of around 200,000 clones, under 85% of them appearing once. Study-level findings and limits: A link between a missense DCLRE1C variant and TCR beta V- and J-gene trimming emerged from a later analysis. Productive status was seen about 87% or about 30% of the time for most TCR beta V segments in an earlier analysis. Later work showed greater clonal expansion in HLA-associated TCR beta chains than in equally common others. Among the sequence variants, a highly shared cluster was likely an artifact of sequencing.

This clone is a singleton in its sample. Its cognate antigen is unknown. The sequence was obtained from a woman aged 18-29 years in good health and CMV-seronegative. Sequencing input: PBMCs.

CDR3 residues: CASSQEGLAGHNEQFF. The DNA for the CDR3 is TGTGCCAGCAGCCAAGAGGGACTAGCGGGGCACAATGAGCAGTTCTTC. The chain joins TRBV4-2 to TRBJ2-1; 13 nucleotides align to TRBD2. CDR1 and CDR2 (germline): LGHNA, YNFKEQ. There are 16 residues in the CDR3. J lost 5 bases, V lost 0 bases, and 1 base had no gene match.